This entry is about one TCR beta chain. This specimen comes from a study of CD8+ T cells in alopecia areata. Background on the study: Each of the treated patients was given oral tofacitinib, 5 to 10 mg twice daily, for moderate-to-severe alopecia areata.

Reverse transcription of extracted RNA yielded cDNA, which provided the sequencing template. Data came from immunoSEQ multiplex PCR; TCRdb stores just in-frame clones and leaves some out. The sample consists of 140,000 to 150,000 clones, 58% of them appearing once. V was clipped by 2 bases and J by 4 bases, with 12 bases between them. Germline CDR1 KGHSH, CDR2 LQKENI. This CDR3 is 14 amino acids long. The V and J genes are TRBV18 and TRBJ2-7, with D tentatively TRBD2 (5 bases). The specimen comprised CD4+ T cells sorted from blood, sampled at week 0. The clonotype comes from a human donor with alopecia areata. The CDR3 coding sequence is TGTGCCAGCTCACCAACCGGGAATCCTTACGAGCAGTACTTC. This gives the protein CASSPTGNPYEQYF.